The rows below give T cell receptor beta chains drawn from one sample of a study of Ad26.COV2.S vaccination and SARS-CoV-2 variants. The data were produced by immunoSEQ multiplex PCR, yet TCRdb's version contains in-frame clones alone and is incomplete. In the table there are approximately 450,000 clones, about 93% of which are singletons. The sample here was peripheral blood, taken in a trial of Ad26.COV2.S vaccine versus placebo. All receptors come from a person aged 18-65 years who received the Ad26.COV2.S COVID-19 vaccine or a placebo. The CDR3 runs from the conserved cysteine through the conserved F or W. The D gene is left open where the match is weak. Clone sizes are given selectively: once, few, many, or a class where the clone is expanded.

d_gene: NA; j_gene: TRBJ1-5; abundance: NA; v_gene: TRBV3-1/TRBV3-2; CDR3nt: TGTGCCAGCAGCCAAGCGTATAGCAATCAGCCCCAGCATTTT; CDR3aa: CASSQAYSNQPQHF
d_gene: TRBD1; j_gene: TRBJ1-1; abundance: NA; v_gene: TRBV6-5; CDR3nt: TGTGCCAGCCTTACAGGGGGCACTGAAGCTTTCTTT; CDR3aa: CASLTGGTEAFF
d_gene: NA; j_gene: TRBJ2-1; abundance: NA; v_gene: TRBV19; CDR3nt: TGTGCCAGTAGCCAGACAGGTTACAATGAGCAGTTCTTC; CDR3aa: CASSQTGYNEQFF
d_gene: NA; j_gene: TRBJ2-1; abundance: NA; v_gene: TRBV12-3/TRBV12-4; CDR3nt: TGTGCCAGCAGTTTTTCGGGAGATGAGCAGTTCTTC; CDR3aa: CASSFSGDEQFF
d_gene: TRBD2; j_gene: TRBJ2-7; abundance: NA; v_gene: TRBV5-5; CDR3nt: TGTGCCAGCAGCGAGACTAGCAGTTACTACGAGCAGTACTTC; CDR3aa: CASSETSSYYEQYF
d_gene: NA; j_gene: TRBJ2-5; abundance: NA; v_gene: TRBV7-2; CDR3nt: TGTGCCAGCAGCGGCGCCCAACTAGCTACTCAAGAGACCCAGTACTTC; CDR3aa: CASSGAQLATQETQYF
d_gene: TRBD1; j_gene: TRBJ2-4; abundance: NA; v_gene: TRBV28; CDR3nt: TGTGCCAGCAGCCTGACAGGGGGTGGCAAAAACATTCAGTACTTC; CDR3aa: CASSLTGGGKNIQYF
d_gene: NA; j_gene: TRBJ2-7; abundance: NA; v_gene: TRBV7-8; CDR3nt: TGTGCCAGCAGCCTCGGTGGACAGCTCTACGAGCAGTACTTC; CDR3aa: CASSLGGQLYEQYF
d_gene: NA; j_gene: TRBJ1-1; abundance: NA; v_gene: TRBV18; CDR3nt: TGTGCCAGCTCACCTCTCCAGGGTGAAGCTTTCTTT; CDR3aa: CASSPLQGEAFF
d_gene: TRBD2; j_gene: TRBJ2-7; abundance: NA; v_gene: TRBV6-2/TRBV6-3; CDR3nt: TGTGCCAGCAGTTACTCGAGGCTGCAGAGAGAGGCTAGCGGGAGTTGGGCCGAGCAGTACTTC; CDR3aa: CASSYSRLQREASGSWAEQYF
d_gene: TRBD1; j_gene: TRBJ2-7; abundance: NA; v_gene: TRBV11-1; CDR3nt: TGTGCCAGCAGCCAACAAGGACAGGGATTAAACGAGCAGTACTTC; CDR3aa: CASSQQGQGLNEQYF
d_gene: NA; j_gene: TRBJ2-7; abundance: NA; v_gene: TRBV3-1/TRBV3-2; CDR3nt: TGTGCCAGCAGCCTGGCGAGCGGTGAGTACGAGCAGTACTTC; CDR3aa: CASSLASGEYEQYF
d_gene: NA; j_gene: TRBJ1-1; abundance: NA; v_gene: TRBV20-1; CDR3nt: TGCAGTGCTAGTCGACATTCGAACACTGAAGCTTTCTTT; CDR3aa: CSASRHSNTEAFF
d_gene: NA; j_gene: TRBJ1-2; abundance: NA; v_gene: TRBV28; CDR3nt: TGTGCCAGCAGTGCTGGACAAAGCTATGGCTACACCTTC; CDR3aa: CASSAGQSYGYTF
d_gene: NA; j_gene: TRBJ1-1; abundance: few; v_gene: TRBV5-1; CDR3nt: TGCGCCAGCAGCACGAGGAACACTGAAGCTTTCTTT; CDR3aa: CASSTRNTEAFF
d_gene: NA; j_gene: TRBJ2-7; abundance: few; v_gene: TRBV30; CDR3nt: TGTGCCTGGAGTGTACTCTCATCGAGCGAGCAGTACTTC; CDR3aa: CAWSVLSSSEQYF
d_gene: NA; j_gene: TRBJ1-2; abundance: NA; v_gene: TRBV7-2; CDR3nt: TGTGCCAGCAGCTTAAACGGGCTGCCGGACTATGGCTACACCTTC; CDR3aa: CASSLNGLPDYGYTF
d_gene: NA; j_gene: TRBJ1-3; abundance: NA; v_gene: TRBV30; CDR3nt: TGTGCCTGGGACCAACAGGTCTCTGGAAACACCATATATTTT; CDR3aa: CAWDQQVSGNTIYF
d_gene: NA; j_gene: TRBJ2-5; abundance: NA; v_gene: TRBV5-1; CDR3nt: TGCGCCAGCAGCTTAAACCCACAGGGAGGGCTGTTAGAGACCCAGTACTTC; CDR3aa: CASSLNPQGGLLETQYF
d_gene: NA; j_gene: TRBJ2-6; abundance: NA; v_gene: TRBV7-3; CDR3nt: TGTGCCAGCAGCATCCGGCCTGCCAACGTCCTGACTTTC; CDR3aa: CASSIRPANVLTF
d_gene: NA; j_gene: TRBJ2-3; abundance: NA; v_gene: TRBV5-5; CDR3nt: TGTGCCAGCAGCTTGTGGGAGGTTCAAGATACGCAGTATTTT; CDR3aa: CASSLWEVQDTQYF
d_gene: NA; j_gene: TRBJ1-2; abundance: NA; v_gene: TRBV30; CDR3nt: TGTGCCTGGAAAAACCGGGGGGGAAGTGGCTACACCTTC; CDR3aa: CAWKNRGGSGYTF
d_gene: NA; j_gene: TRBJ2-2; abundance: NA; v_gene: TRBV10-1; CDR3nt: TGCGCCAGCAGTGGAGGGACGAACACCGGGGAGCTGTTTTTT; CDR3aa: CASSGGTNTGELFF
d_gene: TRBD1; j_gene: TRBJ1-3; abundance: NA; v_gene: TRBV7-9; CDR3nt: TGTGCCAGCAGCTTATTGGGGACAGGGAGGGCTGGAAACACCATATATTTT; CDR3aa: CASSLLGTGRAGNTIYF
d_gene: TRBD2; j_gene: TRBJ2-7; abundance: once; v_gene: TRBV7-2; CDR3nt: TGTGCCAGCAGCTTATCTAGCGGGACCTACGAGCAGTACTTC; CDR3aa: CASSLSSGTYEQYF
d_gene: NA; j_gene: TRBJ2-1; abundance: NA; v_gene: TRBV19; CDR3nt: TGTGCCAGTAGTATGTCCCATAGATCCTACAATGAGCAGTTCTTC; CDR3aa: CASSMSHRSYNEQFF
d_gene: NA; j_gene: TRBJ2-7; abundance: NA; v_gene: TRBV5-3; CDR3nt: TGTGCCAGAAGCTTGAAGGCCCACTTC; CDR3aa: CARSLKAHF
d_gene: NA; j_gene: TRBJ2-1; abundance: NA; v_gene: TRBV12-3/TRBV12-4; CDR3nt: TGTGCCAGCAGTTTAGCGCGGGTAGGCGAGCAGTTCTTC; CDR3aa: CASSLARVGEQFF
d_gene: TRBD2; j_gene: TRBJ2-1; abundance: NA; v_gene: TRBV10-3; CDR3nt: TGTGCCATCAGCTCTAGCGGCTACTCCTACAATGAGCAGTTCTTC; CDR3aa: CAISSSGYSYNEQFF
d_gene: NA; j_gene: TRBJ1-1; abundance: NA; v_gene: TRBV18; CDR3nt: TGTGCCAGCTCACCACCGGGACAACCTAACACTGAAGCTTTCTTT; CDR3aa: CASSPPGQPNTEAFF
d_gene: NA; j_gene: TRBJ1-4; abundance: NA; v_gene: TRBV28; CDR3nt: TGTGCCAGCAGTTTAATGGGGTTGAATGAAAAACTGTTTTTT; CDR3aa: CASSLMGLNEKLFF
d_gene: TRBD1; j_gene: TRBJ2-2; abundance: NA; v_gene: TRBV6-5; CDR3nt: TGTGCCACCGGACAGGGCGGCACCGGGGAGCTGTTTTTT; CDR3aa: CATGQGGTGELFF
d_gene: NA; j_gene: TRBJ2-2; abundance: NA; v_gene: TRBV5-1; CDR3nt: TGCGCCAGCGCTAGCATGGGGGAGCTGTTTTTT; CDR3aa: CASASMGELFF
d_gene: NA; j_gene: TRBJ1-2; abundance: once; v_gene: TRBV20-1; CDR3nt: TGCAGTGCTAGTACGGGGGGCGCCCCTAACTATGGCTACACCTTC; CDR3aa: CSASTGGAPNYGYTF
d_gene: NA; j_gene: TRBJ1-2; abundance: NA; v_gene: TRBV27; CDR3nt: TGTGCCAGCAGTCCCCTGGGGGATGGCTACACCTTC; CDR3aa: CASSPLGDGYTF
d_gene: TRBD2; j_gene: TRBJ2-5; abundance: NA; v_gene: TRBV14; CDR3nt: TGTGCCAGCAGCCAAGGCGGACTAGCGGGGGTTTACCAAGAGACCCAGTACTTC; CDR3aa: CASSQGGLAGVYQETQYF